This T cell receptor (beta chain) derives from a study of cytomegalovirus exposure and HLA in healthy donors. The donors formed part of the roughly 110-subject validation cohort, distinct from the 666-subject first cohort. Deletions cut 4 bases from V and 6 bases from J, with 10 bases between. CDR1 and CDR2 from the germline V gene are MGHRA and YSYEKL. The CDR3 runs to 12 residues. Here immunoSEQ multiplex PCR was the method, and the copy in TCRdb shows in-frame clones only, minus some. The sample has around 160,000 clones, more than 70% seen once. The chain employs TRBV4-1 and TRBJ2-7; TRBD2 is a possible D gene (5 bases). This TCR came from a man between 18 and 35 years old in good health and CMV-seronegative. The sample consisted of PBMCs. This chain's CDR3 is CASSPNEGEQYV. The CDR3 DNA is TGCGCCAGCAGCCCAAACGAGGGCGAGCAGTACGTC.